Below, one T cell receptor (beta chain) is given with its context. Antigen specificity is unknown. Both 60 Vbeta primers and 13 Jbeta primers went into the PCR. Sequenced by immunoSEQ multiplex PCR; TCRdb stores in-frame clones only, minus some. The sample includes tens of thousands of clones, under 80% of them seen just once. This record comes from a study of cytomegalovirus exposure and HLA in healthy donors. As for the study in general: The study placed approximately 81% of its approximately 360 genotyped donors in the Caucasian-associated ancestry cluster.

Overall study results and limits: An Asian-associated ancestry cluster reportedly showed fewer N-insertions than the roughly 670-donor mean in a later analysis.

This sequence originates from a man aged 35 to 55 in good health and CMV-seronegative. The sample comprised PBMCs.

CDR3 in amino acids: CASSVDRAYEQYF. The CDR3 DNA follows: TGCGCCAGCAGCGTCGACAGGGCCTACGAGCAGTACTTC. The chain links TRBV5-1 to TRBJ2-7; 7 bases align to TRBD1. CDR1 and CDR2 (germline): SGHRS, YFSETQ. V trimming: 4 bases; J trimming: 2 bases; junction bases outside the gene matches: 3. The CDR3 sequence is 13 residues long.